This T cell receptor (beta chain) is from a study of shared clonotypes between healthy human individuals. Study-wide results and caveats: Deeper or shallower sequencing was expected to change how clonotypes are shared among donors. Limitation of the genetic and exposure-history diversity represented came from the few donors.

Profiled with immunoSEQ multiplex PCR; TCRdb holds only in-frame clones, not every one. The profile shows some 530,000 clones, 70% to 80% of them singletons. With 1 base removed from V and 0 bases from J, the gap between germline ends came to 4 bases. CDR3 length: 13 amino acids. In germline, CDR1 is GTSNPN, CDR2 SVGIG (reference sequence). This clone was found many times. Its antigen is not identified. This clonotype was obtained from a middle-aged woman in good health. Some clones in this sample may be carry-over from other donors' samples. The chain uses TRBV30 and TRBJ1-5; no clear D. The sample consisted of PBMCs. CDR3 sequence (DNA): TGTGCCTGGAGTGCCTATAGCAATCAGCCCCAGCATTTT. Protein: CAWSAYSNQPQHF. The full variable domain, in which reference TRBV30 and TRBJ1-5 provide the parts outside the CDR3, is SQTIHQWPATLVQPVGSPLSLECTVEGTSNPNLYWYRQAAGRGLQLLFYSVGIGQISSEVPQNLSASRPQDRQFILSSKKLLLSDSGFYLCAWSAYSNQPQHFGDGTRLSIL.